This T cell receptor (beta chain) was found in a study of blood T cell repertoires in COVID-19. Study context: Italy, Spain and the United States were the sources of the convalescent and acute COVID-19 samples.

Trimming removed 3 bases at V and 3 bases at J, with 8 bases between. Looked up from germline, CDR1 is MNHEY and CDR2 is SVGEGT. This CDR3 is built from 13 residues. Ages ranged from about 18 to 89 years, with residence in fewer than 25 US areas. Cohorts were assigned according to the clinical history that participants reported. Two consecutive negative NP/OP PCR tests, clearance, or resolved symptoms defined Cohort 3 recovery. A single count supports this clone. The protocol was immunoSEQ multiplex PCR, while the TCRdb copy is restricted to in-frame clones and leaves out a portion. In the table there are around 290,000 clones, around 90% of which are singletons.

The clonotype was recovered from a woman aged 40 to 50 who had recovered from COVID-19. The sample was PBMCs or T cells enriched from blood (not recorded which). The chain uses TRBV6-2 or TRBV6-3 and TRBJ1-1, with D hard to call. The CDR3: CASSYSRDTEAFF. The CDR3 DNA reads TGTGCCAGCAGTTATTCGAGGGACACTGAAGCTTTCTTT.